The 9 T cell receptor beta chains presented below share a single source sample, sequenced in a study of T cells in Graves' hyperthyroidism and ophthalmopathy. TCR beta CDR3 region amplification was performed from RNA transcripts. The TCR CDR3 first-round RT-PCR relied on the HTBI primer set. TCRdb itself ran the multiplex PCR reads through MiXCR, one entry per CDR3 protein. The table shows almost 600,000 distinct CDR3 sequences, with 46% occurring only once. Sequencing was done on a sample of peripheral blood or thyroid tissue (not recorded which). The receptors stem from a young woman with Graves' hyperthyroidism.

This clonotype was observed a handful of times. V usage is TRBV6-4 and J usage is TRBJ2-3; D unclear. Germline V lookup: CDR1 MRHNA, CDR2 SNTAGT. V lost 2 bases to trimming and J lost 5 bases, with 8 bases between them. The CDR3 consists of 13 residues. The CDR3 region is CASSDRVEDTQYF. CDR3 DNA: TGTGCCAGCAGTGACAGGGTGGAAGATACGCAGTATTTT.

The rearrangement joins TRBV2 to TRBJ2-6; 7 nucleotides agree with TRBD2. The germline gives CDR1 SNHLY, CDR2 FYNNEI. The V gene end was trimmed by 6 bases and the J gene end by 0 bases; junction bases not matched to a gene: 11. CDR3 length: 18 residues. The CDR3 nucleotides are TGTGCCAGCAGCCCTCGGACTAGTAGGGACTCTGGGGCCAACGTCCTGACTTTC. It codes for CASSPRTSRDSGANVLTF.

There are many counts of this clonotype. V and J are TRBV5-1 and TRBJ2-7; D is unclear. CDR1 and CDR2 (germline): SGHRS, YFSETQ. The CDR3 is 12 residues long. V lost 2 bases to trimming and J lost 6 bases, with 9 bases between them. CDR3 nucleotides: TGCGCCAGCAGCTTTTCGAGACGCGAGCAGTACTTC. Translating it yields CASSFSRREQYF.

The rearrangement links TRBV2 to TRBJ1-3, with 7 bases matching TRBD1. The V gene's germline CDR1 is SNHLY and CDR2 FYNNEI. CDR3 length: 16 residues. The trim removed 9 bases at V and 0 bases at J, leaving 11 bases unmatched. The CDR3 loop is CARLGTEDRSGNTIYF. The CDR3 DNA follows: TGTGCCAGACTTGGGACAGAGGACCGCTCTGGAAACACCATATATTTT.

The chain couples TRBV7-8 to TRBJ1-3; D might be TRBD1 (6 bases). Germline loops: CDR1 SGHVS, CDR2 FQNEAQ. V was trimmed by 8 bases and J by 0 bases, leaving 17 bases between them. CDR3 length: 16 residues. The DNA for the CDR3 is TGTGCCAGCTCTATAGGGGGTTCCGTCTCTGGAAACACCATATATTTT. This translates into CASSIGGSVSGNTIYF. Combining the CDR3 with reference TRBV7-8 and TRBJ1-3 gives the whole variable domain GAGVSQSPRYKVAKRGQDVALRCDPISGHVSLFWYQQALGQGPEFLTYFQNEAQLDKSGLPSDRFFAERPEGSVSTLKIQRTQQEDSAVYLCASSIGGSVSGNTIYFGEGSWLTVV.

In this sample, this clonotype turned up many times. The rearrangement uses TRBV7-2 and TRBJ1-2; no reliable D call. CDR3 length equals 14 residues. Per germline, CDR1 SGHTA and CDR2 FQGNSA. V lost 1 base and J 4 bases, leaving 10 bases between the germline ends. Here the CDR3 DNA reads TGTGCCAGCAGCTTAGAGCGGCAGCTCTATGGCTACACCTTC. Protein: CASSLERQLYGYTF.

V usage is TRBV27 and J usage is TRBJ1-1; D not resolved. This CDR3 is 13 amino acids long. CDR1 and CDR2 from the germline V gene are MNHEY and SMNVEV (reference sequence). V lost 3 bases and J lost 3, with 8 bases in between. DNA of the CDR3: TGTGCCAGCAGTTTGGGTGAGGACACTGAAGCTTTCTTT. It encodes CASSLGEDTEAFF.

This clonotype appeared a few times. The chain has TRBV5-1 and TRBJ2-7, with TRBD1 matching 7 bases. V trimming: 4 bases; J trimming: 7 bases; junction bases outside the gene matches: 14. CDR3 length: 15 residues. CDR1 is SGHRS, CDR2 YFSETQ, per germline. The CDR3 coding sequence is TGCGCCAGCAGCCCAGGGGGAGCAGTAAATAATGAGCAGTACTTC. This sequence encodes CASSPGGAVNNEQYF.

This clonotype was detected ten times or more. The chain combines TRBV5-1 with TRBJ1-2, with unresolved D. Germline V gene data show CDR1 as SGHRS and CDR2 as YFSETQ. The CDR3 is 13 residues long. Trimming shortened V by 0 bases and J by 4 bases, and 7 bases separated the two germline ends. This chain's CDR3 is CASSLEGPYGYTF. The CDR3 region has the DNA TGCGCCAGCAGCTTGGAGGGTCCCTATGGCTACACCTTC.